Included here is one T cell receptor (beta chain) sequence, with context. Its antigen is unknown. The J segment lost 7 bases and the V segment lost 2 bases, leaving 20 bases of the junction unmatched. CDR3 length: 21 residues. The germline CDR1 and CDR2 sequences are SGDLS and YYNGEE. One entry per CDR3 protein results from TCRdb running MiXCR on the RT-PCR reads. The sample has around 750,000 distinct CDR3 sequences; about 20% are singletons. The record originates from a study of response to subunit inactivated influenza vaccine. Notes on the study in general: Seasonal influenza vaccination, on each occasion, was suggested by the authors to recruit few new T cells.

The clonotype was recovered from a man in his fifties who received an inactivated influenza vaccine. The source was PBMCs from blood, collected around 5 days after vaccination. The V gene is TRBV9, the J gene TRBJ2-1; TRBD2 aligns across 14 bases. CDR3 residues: CASSVRSRRWATSGGDNEQFF. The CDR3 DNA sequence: TGTGCCAGCAGCGTCCGGTCCCGGCGTTGGGCGACTAGCGGGGGGGATAATGAGCAGTTCTTC.